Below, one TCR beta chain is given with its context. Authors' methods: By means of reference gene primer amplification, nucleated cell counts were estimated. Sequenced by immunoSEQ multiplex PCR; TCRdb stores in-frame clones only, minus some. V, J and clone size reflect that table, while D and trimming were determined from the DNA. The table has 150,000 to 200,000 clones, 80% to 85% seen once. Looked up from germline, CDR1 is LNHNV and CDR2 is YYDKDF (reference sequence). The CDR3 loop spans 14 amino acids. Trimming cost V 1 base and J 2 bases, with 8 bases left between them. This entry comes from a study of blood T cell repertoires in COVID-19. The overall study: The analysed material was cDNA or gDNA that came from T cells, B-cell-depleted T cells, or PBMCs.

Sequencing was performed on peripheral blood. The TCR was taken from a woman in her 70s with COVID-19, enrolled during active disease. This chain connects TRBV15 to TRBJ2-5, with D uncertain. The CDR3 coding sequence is TGTGCCACCAGCAGAGTGGGCAGACAAGAGACCCAGTACTTC. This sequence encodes CATSRVGRQETQYF. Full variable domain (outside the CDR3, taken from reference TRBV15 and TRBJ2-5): DAMVIQNPRYQVTQFGKPVTLSCSQTLNHNVMYWYQQKSSQAPKLLFHYYDKDFNNEADTPDNFQSRRPNTSFCFLDIRSPGLGDTAMYLCATSRVGRQETQYFGPGTRLLVL.